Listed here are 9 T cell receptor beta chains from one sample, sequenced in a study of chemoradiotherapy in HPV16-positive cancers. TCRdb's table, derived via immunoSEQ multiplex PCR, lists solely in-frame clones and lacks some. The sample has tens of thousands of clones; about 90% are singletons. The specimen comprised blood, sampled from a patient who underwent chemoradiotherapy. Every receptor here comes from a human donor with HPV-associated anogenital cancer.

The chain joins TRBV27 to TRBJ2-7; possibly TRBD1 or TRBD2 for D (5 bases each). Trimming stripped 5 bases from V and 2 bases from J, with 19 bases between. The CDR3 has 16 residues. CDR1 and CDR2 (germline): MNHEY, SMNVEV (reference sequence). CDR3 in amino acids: CASSPESPGTAYEQYF. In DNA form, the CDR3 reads TGTGCCAGCAGTCCCGAAAGCCCCGGGACGGCCTACGAGCAGTACTTC.

The CDR3 here is CASSVATEGQPQHF. The DNA for the CDR3 is TGTGCCAGCAGCGTAGCAACGGAGGGTCAGCCCCAGCATTTT. The gene calls are TRBV9 and TRBJ1-5; no clear D gene. The CDR3 contains 14 residues. The germline V gene encodes CDR1 SGDLS and CDR2 YYNGEE. Trimming pared 0 bases from V and 6 bases from J, leaving 10 bases between.

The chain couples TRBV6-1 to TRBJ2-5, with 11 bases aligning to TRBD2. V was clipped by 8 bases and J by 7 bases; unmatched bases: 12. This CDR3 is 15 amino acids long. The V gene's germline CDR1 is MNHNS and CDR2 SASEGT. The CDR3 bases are TGTGCCAGCCAAGAAATAGCGGGGGGGCCGGGGACCCAGTACTTC. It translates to CASQEIAGGPGTQYF.

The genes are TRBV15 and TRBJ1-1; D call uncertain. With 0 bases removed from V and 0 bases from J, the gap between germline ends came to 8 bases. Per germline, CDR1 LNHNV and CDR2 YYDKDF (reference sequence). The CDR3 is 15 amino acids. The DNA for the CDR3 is TGTGCCACCAGCAGAGATCAGAGGATGAACACTGAAGCTTTCTTT. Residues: CATSRDQRMNTEAFF.

DNA of the CDR3: TGTGCCAGCAGCTTGGCCGGGGCAGGGCAGTTCTTC. The encoded protein is CASSLAGAGQFF. The chain carries TRBV5-4 and TRBJ2-1; D might be TRBD1 or TRBD2, each matching 5 bases. Germline CDR1 and CDR2: SGHNT and YYREEE (reference sequence). The CDR3 has 12 amino acids. The V and J ends lost 0 bases and 12 bases respectively, with 10 bases between them.

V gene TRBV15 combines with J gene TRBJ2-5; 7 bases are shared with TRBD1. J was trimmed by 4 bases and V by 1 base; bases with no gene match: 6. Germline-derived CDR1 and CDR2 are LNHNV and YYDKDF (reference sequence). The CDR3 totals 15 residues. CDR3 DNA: TGTGCCACCAGCAGAGGTGGGGGACAGTCAGAGACCCAGTACTTC. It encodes CATSRGGGQSETQYF. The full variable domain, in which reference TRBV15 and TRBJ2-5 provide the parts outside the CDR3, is DAMVIQNPRYQVTQFGKPVTLSCSQTLNHNVMYWYQQKSSQAPKLLFHYYDKDFNNEADTPDNFQSRRPNTSFCFLDIRSPGLGDTAMYLCATSRGGGQSETQYFGPGTRLLVL.

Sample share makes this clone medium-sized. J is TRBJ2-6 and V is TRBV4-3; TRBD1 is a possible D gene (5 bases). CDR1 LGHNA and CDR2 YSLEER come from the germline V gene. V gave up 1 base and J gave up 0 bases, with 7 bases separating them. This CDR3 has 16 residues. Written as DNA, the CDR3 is TGCGCCAGCAGCCAAGCAACAGGCTCTGGGGCCAACGTCCTGACTTTC. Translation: CASSQATGSGANVLTF.

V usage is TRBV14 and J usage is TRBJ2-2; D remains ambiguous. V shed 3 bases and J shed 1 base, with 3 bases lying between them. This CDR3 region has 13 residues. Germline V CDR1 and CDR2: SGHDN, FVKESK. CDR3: CASSHKNTGELFF. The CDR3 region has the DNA TGTGCCAGCAGCCATAAGAACACCGGGGAGCTGTTTTTT.

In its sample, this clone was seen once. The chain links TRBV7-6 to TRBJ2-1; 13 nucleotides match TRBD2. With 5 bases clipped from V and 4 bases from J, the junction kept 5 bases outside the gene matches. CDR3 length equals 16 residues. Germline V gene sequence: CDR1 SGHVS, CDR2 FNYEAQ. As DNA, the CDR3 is TGTGCCAGCAGCCCGCGGACTAGCGGGAGATACAATGAGCAGTTCTTC. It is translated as CASSPRTSGRYNEQFF.